The entry that follows covers one T cell receptor (beta chain) sequence. This sample was taken from a study of control samples from healthy donors and cancer patients. The CDR3 is 14 residues long. The ends lost 7 bases at V and 4 bases at J; junction bases unmatched: 7. CDR1 MNHEY and CDR2 SVGAGI come from the germline V gene. Profiled with immunoSEQ multiplex PCR; TCRdb holds only in-frame clones, not every one. Of about 84,000 clones detected, around 80% appear once; the ten largest clones hold roughly 10%. The sequence derives from a man aged 55 to 70 with head and neck cancer. Sequencing was done on a sample of PBMCs. The chain recombines TRBV6-5 with TRBJ1-3; 7 bases agree with TRBD1. The CDR3 region is CASIRRQGGNTIYF. The CDR3 nucleotides read TGTGCCAGCATCCGTAGACAGGGAGGAAACACCATATATTTT.